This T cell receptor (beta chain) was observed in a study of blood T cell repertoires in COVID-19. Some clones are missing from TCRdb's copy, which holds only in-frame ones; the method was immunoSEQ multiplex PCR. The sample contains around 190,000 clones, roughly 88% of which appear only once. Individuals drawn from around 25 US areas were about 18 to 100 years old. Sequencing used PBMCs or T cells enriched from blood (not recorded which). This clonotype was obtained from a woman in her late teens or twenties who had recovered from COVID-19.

The CDR3 spells CASSSTANTEAFF. The CDR3, as DNA: TGTGCCAGCAGCTCTACTGCGAACACTGAAGCTTTCTTT. V is TRBV11-2 and J is TRBJ1-1; D ambiguous. V was shortened by 4 bases and J by 1 base, with 7 bases between the two germline ends. The CDR3 has 13 residues. Germline V gives CDR1 SGHAT, CDR2 FQNNGV. Full variable domain (remainder filled in from reference TRBV11-2 and TRBJ1-1): EAGVAQSPRYKIIEKRQSVAFWCNPISGHATLYWYQQILGQGPKLLIQFQNNGVVDDSQLPKDRFSAERLKGVDSTLKIQPAKLEDSAVYLCASSSTANTEAFFGQGTRLTVV.